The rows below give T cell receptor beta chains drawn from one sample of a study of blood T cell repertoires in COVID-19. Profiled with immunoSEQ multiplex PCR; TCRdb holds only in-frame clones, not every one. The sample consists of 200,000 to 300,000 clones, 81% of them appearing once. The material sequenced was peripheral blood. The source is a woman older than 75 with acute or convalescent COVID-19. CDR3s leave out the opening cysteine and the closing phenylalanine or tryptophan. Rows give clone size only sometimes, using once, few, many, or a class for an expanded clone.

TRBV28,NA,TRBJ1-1,ASSLWSQQRRNTEAF
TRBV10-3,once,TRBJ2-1,AISAYQAGGPNEQF
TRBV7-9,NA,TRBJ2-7,ASSLDGLAGMPPSG
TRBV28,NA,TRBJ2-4,ASMLAGDKNIQY
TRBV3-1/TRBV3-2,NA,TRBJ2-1,ASSPTPQTGSEQF
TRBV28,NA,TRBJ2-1,ASRKSGRSSYNEQF
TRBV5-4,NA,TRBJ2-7,ASSPPQQGATYEQY
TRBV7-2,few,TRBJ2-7,ASSLYLLDRGYEQY
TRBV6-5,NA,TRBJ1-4,ASSTTGYEKLF
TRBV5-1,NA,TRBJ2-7,ASSLRTGTGIYEQY
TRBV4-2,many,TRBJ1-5,ASSQDHASAQH
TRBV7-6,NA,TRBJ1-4,ASSSLGWDRVEKLF
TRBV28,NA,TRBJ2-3,ASSLPGLAGYSTDTQY
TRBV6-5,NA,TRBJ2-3,ASSYDIVDTQY
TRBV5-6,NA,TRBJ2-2,ASSNRDRGLTGELF
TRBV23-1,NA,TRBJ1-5,ASIPGQSNQPQH
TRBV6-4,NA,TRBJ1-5,ASSQEVGNQPQH
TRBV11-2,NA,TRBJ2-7,ASSFKFSGTSSYEQY
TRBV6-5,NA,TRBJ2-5,ASRDRVKETQY
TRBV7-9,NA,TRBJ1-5,ASSLTGQPQH
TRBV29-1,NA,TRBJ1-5,SARTGDQPQH
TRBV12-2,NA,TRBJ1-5,ASRLHTQGAHSQPQH
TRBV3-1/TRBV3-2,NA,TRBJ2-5,ASSQYETQY
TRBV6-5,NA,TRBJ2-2,ASKKGRTGELF
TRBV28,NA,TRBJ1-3,ASTQDSGNTIY
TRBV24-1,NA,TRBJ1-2,ATSDPTGHYGYT
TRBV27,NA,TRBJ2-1,ASRTLAGASYNEQF
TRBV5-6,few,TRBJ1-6,ASSYIRDRANSPLH
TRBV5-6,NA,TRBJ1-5,ASGNTGRGQPQH
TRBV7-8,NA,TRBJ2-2,ASSLAGDAGELF
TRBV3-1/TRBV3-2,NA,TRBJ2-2,ASRPGTVHTGELF
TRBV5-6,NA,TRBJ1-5,ASSMKVGANQPQH
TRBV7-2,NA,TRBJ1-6,ASSTSTGYNSPLH
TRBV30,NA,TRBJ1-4,AWNPCRRGKLF
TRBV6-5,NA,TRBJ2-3,ASSSPQRSSGNTQY
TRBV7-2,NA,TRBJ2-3,ASSLYRDTQY
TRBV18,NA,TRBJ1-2,ASSPPGVYGYT
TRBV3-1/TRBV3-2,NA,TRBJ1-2,ASSQASQGLNYGYT
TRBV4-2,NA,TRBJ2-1,ASSQGSGGEYNEQF
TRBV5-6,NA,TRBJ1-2,ASSRTGFEVHGYT
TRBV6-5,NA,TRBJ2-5,ASRPGDSDQETQY
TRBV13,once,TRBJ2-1,ASSSLGLYNEQF
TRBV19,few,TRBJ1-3,ASRDRGENTIY
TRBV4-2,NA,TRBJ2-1,ASSQVSFAGTNNEQF
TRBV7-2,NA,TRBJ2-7,ASSLGWTGWAYEQY
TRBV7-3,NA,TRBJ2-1,ASSLIEREGSSSYNEQF
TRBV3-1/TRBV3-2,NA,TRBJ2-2,ASSPSRQGLTGELF
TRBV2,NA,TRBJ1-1,ASSDRDNTEAF
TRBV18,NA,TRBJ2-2,ASSPRAGNTGELF
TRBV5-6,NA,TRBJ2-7,ASSLGGRYEQY
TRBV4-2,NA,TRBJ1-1,ASSQISRESTEAF
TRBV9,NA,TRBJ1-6,ASSRGQGGNSPLH